Given below is one T cell receptor beta chain in context. CDR3 length equals 13 residues. Trimming left V 4 bases short and J 1 base short, with 6 bases between. Germline CDR1 reads LGHDT; CDR2 reads YNNKEL (reference sequence). Participants reported their clinical history, and cohort assignment relied on those reports. Recovered status in Cohort 3 required two negative PCRs, clearance, or symptom resolution. The data were obtained in a study of blood T cell repertoires in COVID-19. At the level of the study: PBMCs, B-cell-depleted T cells, or T cells provided the cDNA or gDNA that made up the material.

The table came from immunoSEQ multiplex PCR; TCRdb's copy has only in-frame clones and leaves some out. In the table there are under 450,000 clones, around 83% of which are singletons. V is TRBV3-1 (or the pseudogene TRBV3-2) and J is TRBJ2-3, with D unresolved. Sequenced: PBMCs or T cells enriched from blood (not recorded which). This receptor was taken from a woman between 45 and 65 years old who had recovered from COVID-19. The CDR3 region is CASSPTGTDTQYF. The CDR3 region has the DNA TGTGCCAGCAGCCCCACTGGCACAGATACGCAGTATTTT.